A single sample gave rise to the 30 T cell receptor beta chains below, sequenced in a study of early T cells in non-severe SARS-CoV-2 infection. Using its own MiXCR run on the 5' RACE reads, TCRdb lists one record per CDR3 protein. The sample has under 65,000 distinct CDR3 sequences, roughly 12% seen once. Sequenced input: whole blood. Receptor source: an adult who was a healthcare worker with PCR-confirmed SARS-CoV-2 infection or an uninfected control (not recorded which).

This clonotype counts as medium-sized. The chain joins TRBV20-1 to TRBJ2-7, with 12 nucleotides matching TRBD2. V shed 3 bases and J 0 bases; nucleotides not matched to a gene: 9. CDR3 length: 17 residues. Germline loops: CDR1 DFQATT, CDR2 SNEGSKA (reference sequence). The CDR3 sequence is CSARGGLAGRYSYEQYF. Written as DNA, the CDR3 is TGCAGTGCTAGGGGAGGACTAGCGGGAAGATACTCCTACGAGCAGTACTTC.

The rearrangement joins TRBV11-2 to TRBJ1-1, with a possible D match to TRBD1 (6 bases). This CDR3 is 15 amino acids long. V lost 2 bases, J lost 2 bases, and 12 bases lay in between. In germline, CDR1 is SGHAT, CDR2 FQNNGV. CDR3 DNA: TGTGCCAGCAGCTTACGGGGACATTTTAACACTGAAGCTTTCTTT. This translates into CASSLRGHFNTEAFF.

This clonotype was picked up many times. This chain links TRBV29-1 with TRBJ2-5; D gene unclear. Germline CDR1 SQVTM, CDR2 ANQGSEA. The CDR3 loop spans 10 amino acids. Between the trimmed V and J ends, which lost 4 bases and 4 bases, there was a span of 4 bases. CDR3 nucleotides: TGCAGCGTTGGCCCAGAGACCCAGTACTTC. Protein sequence: CSVGPETQYF.

Worth noting for this clonotype: A read error may produce the germline difference seen at one junction end. The rearrangement links TRBV9 to TRBJ2-7, with a weak D call TRBD1 (6 bases). The germline gives CDR1 SGDLS, CDR2 YYNGEE. This CDR3 is built from 15 residues. The CDR3: CASSTRQDPSCEQYF. The CDR3, as DNA: TGTGCCAGCAGCACCCGACAGGACCCCTCCTGCGAGCAGTACTTC.

This clonotype occurred many times. V and J are TRBV12-3 or TRBV12-4 and TRBJ2-5; 7 bases fit TRBD2. After removal of 6 bases from V and 2 bases from J, the junction contained 12 bases not matched to a gene. The CDR3 is 16 amino acids. CDR3 in amino acids: CASSFDGGRFQETQYF. DNA for the CDR3: TGTGCCAGCAGCTTCGACGGCGGGAGATTTCAAGAGACCCAGTACTTC.

The chain carries TRBV2 and TRBJ1-2, with 8 bases matching TRBD1. Germline V gene data show CDR1 as SNHLY and CDR2 as FYNNEI. J gave up 4 bases and V 6 bases, and 7 bases lay outside the gene matches. This CDR3 comprises 14 residues. For the CDR3, the DNA is TGTGCCAGCAGAATGACAGGGGCGGGCTATGGCTACACCTTC. Translation gives CASRMTGAGYGYTF. The full variable domain, rest sourced from reference TRBV2 and TRBJ1-2, is EPEVTQTPSHQVTQMGQEVILRCVPISNHLYFYWYRQILGQKVEFLVSFYNNEISEKSEIFDDQFSVERPDGSNFTLKIRSTKLEDSAMYFCASRMTGAGYGYTFGSGTRLTVV.

This clonotype has ten or more counts. This chain links TRBV7-9 with TRBJ2-7; either TRBD1 or TRBD2 may fit D (6 bases each). Germline V CDR1 and CDR2: SEHNR, FQNEAQ (reference sequence). The CDR3 consists of 13 residues. V was pared by 7 bases and J by 0 bases, with 10 bases between. The CDR3 is CASTPGASYEQYF. CDR3 in DNA: TGTGCCAGCACCCCGGGGGCCTCCTACGAGCAGTACTTC.

The CDR3 DNA follows: TGTGCCAGCAGCTTAGTTCTAGCACAAGAGACCCAGTACTTC. This translates into CASSLVLAQETQYF. The rearrangement uses TRBV7-8 and TRBJ2-5; a possible D gene is TRBD2 (5 bases). Between the trimmed V and J ends, which lost 1 base and 2 bases, there was a span of 8 bases. The CDR3 is 14 amino acids. The germline CDR1 and CDR2 sequences are SGHVS and FQNEAQ.

This clonotype is medium-sized within its sample. This sequence joins TRBV28 and TRBJ1-1; 8 nucleotides match TRBD1. V was clipped by 5 bases and J by 5 bases; unmatched bases: 4. From germline, CDR1 is MDHEN and CDR2 SYDVKM. The CDR3 contains 13 residues. CDR3 sequence (DNA): TGTGCCAGCAGTCAGGGGGCGAGGACTGAAGCTTTCTTT. Encoded protein: CASSQGARTEAFF.

This clonotype ranks as medium-sized. This chain uses TRBV29-1 with TRBJ2-7; 12 bases are shared with TRBD2. V shed 5 bases, J shed 4 bases, and the junction held 6 bases outside the gene matches. Germline CDR1 and CDR2: SQVTM and ANQGSEA. The CDR3 has 14 amino acids. CDR3 sequence (DNA): TGCAGCGTTACCGGGACTAGCGGGTGGTACGAGCAGTACTTC. It encodes CSVTGTSGWYEQYF.

This clonotype was picked up many times. V is TRBV6-2 or TRBV6-3 and J is TRBJ2-3; possible D gene TRBD2, 5 bases. CDR1 and CDR2 from the germline V gene are MNHEY and SVGEGT. Trimming removed 6 bases at V and 0 bases at J, with 13 bases between. This CDR3 comprises 15 residues. CDR3 nucleotide sequence: TGTGCCAGCAGCTTGGCGGGTTTTAGCACAGATACGCAGTATTTT. Its translation is CASSLAGFSTDTQYF.

This clonotype has ten or more counts. The chain carries TRBV15 and TRBJ2-1; 7 nucleotides match TRBD2. V dropped 8 bases and J dropped 0; count of bases not matched to a gene: 7. The CDR3 has 15 residues. The V gene's germline CDR1 is LNHNV and CDR2 YYDKDF (reference sequence). DNA of the CDR3: TGTGCCACCGGGGGGGGGAGCCTCTCCTACAATGAGCAGTTCTTC. It encodes CATGGGSLSYNEQFF. Drawing the rest from reference TRBV15 and TRBJ2-1, the complete variable domain is DAMVIQNPRYQVTQFGKPVTLSCSQTLNHNVMYWYQQKSSQAPKLLFHYYDKDFNNEADTPDNFQSRRPNTSFCFLDIRSPGLGDTAMYLCATGGGSLSYNEQFFGPGTRLTVL.

This clonotype was counted only a few times. This chain joins TRBV6-2 or TRBV6-3 and TRBJ2-5; D may be TRBD2 (5 bases). Trimming took off 6 bases at V and 4 bases at J, with 9 bases between the two ends. CDR1 and CDR2 from the germline V gene are MNHEY and SVGEGT. The CDR3 loop spans 12 amino acids. The CDR3 is CASRGSAETQYF. CDR3 bases: TGTGCCAGCAGGGGTAGCGCAGAGACCCAGTACTTC.

The chain is built from TRBV29-1 and TRBJ2-2; tentatively, D is TRBD1 or TRBD2 (6 bases each). V shed 1 base and J shed 4 bases, with 13 bases lying between them. CDR3 length: 15 residues. Germline CDR1 is SQVTM and CDR2 is ANQGSEA. This CDR3 is CSVEVRGRGTGELFF. The DNA of the CDR3 is TGCAGCGTTGAAGTACGGGGGCGCGGCACCGGGGAGCTGTTTTTT.

This clonotype was found many times. The gene calls are TRBV20-1 and TRBJ1-5, with 7 positions matching TRBD1. This CDR3 has 14 residues. Germline CDR1 is DFQATT and CDR2 is SNEGSKA (reference sequence). Losses at the gene ends were 5 bases for V and 6 bases for J; bases not matched to a gene: 10. For the CDR3, the DNA is TGCAGTGCTCCTCGGCAGGGGGATCGTCAGCCCCAGCATTTT. The encoded protein is CSAPRQGDRQPQHF.

The chain uses TRBV7-9 and TRBJ2-7, with D unresolved. Trimming removed 2 bases from V and 2 bases from J, with 13 bases in between. The CDR3 is 15 amino acids. Germline CDR1 SEHNR, CDR2 FQNEAQ (reference sequence). Here the CDR3 DNA reads TGTGCCAGCAGCTTAATTTTAGAAACTCCCTACGAGCAGTACTTC. Its protein product is CASSLILETPYEQYF.

In its sample, this clonotype was seen once. V and J are TRBV5-1 and TRBJ1-1; no definite D call. V lost 1 base and J lost 5, with 6 bases in between. This CDR3 spans 12 amino acids. Per the germline V gene, CDR1 is SGHRS and CDR2 is YFSETQ. CDR3 protein: CASSLSGTEAFF. In nucleotides, the CDR3 is TGCGCCAGCAGCTTGTCGGGGACTGAAGCTTTCTTT.

The rearrangement links TRBV7-9 to TRBJ1-6; D is undetermined. The V end lost 5 bases, the J end lost 10 bases, and 12 bases lay between the germline ends. The CDR3 totals 13 residues. Germline assignment: CDR1 SEHNR and CDR2 FQNEAQ (reference sequence). The CDR3 DNA reads as TGTGCCAGCAGCCCCGAGGCAGACTCACCCCTCCACTTT. The encoded protein is CASSPEADSPLHF. Full variable domain (missing parts from reference TRBV7-9 and TRBJ1-6): DTGVSQNPRHKITKRGQNVTFRCDPISEHNRLYWYRQTLGQGPEFLTYFQNEAQLEKSRLLSDRFSAERPKGSFSTLEIQRTEQGDSAMYLCASSPEADSPLHFGNGTRLTVT.

This clonotype has more than one count but fewer than ten. The chain links TRBV5-1 to TRBJ2-1, with D maybe TRBD1 (7 bases). Germline CDR1 SGHRS, CDR2 YFSETQ. Trimming stripped 2 bases from V and 1 base from J, with 10 bases between. The CDR3 extends over 15 amino acids. CDR3 amino acids: CASSFQGGSYNEQFF. The CDR3, as DNA: TGCGCCAGCAGCTTTCAGGGGGGATCCTACAATGAGCAGTTCTTC.

V and J are TRBV5-1 and TRBJ2-2; D is possibly TRBD1 (5 bases). The germline gives CDR1 SGHRS, CDR2 YFSETQ. The V gene lost 0 bases and the J gene lost 5 bases, with 11 bases spanning the gap. This CDR3 comprises 15 residues. CDR3 coding DNA: TGCGCCAGCAGCTTGGGGGGCGGCATGACCGGGGAGCTGTTTTTT. It encodes CASSLGGGMTGELFF.

In its sample, this clonotype was seen a few times. This sequence joins TRBV3-1 and TRBJ1-1; D uncertain. The CDR3 runs to 13 residues. Germline V gene data show CDR1 as LGHDT and CDR2 as YNNKEL (reference sequence). The V and J ends lost 0 bases and 6 bases respectively, with 8 bases between them. CDR3 loop: CASSQESRAEAFF. CDR3 DNA sequence: TGTGCCAGCAGCCAAGAGAGCCGGGCTGAAGCTTTCTTT.

The chain is built from TRBV18 and TRBJ2-1; D gene unclear. The length of the CDR3 is 14 residues. V was clipped by 1 base and J by 8 bases, with 12 bases between them. Germline CDR1 KGHSH, CDR2 LQKENI. For the CDR3, the DNA is TGTGCCAGCTCACCACTTACGGCGCCCGATGAGCAGTTCTTC. This translates into CASSPLTAPDEQFF.

This clonotype has ten or more counts. This rearrangement joins TRBV2 to TRBJ2-7; 11 positions agree with TRBD2. Germline V gives CDR1 SNHLY, CDR2 FYNNEI. Unmatched junction bases numbered 6, after V lost 10 bases and J lost 1 base. The CDR3 runs 14 residues. CDR3 coding DNA: TGTGCCACGCGGACTAGCGGGCCGTCCTACGAGCAGTACTTC. Residues: CATRTSGPSYEQYF. The whole variable domain, filled in from reference TRBV2 and TRBJ2-7, reads EPEVTQTPSHQVTQMGQEVILRCVPISNHLYFYWYRQILGQKVEFLVSFYNNEISEKSEIFDDQFSVERPDGSNFTLKIRSTKLEDSAMYFCATRTSGPSYEQYFGPGTRLTVT.

Only a few counts were recorded for this clonotype. The V call is TRBV3-1, the J call TRBJ2-3, with unresolved D. CDR1 is LGHDT and CDR2 is YNNKEL in the germline V gene (reference sequence). The CDR3 totals 13 residues. Trimming pared 11 bases from V and 2 bases from J, leaving 14 bases between. Here the CDR3 DNA reads TGTGCCTCCCGATTGATGGCCACAGATACGCAGTATTTT. Amino acid sequence: CASRLMATDTQYF.

The CDR3 here is CSAPRREGPGETQYF. Written as DNA, the CDR3 is TGCAGTGCCCCTCGGCGGGAGGGCCCGGGAGAGACCCAGTACTTC. The chain combines TRBV20-1 with TRBJ2-5; TRBD2 matches 9 bases. Germline-derived CDR1 and CDR2 are DFQATT and SNEGSKA (reference sequence). CDR3 size: 15 residues. The V gene end was trimmed by 6 bases and the J gene end by 4 bases; junction bases not matched to a gene: 12.

This clonotype was counted a few times. The J gene is TRBJ2-5, the V gene TRBV28; 7 bases match TRBD2. The germline V gene has CDR1 MDHEN and CDR2 SYDVKM. The CDR3 extends over 13 amino acids. The V segment lost 4 bases and the J segment 3 bases; nucleotides outside the gene matches: 2. The CDR3 protein is CASSWTREETQYF. Here the CDR3 DNA reads TGTGCCAGCAGTTGGACTAGGGAAGAGACCCAGTACTTC.

This rearrangement joins TRBV29-1 to TRBJ1-1; no clear D. Germline V CDR1 and CDR2: SQVTM, ANQGSEA. V lost 5 bases, J lost 0 bases, and 4 bases lay in between. There are 11 residues in the CDR3. The CDR3, as DNA: TGCAGCGTTAACCTGAACACTGAAGCTTTCTTT. Translating it yields CSVNLNTEAFF.

The gene calls are TRBV3-1 and TRBJ2-2, with D hard to call. Germline-derived CDR1 and CDR2 are LGHDT and YNNKEL (reference sequence). The CDR3 consists of 13 residues. V lost 3 bases to trimming and J lost 1 base, with 3 bases between them. CDR3 protein: CASSHRNTGELFF. The CDR3, as DNA: TGTGCCAGCAGCCACCGGAACACCGGGGAGCTGTTTTTT.

The chain links TRBV7-9 to TRBJ1-1, with 9 bases identical to TRBD1. The V and J ends lost 3 bases and 5 bases, in that order; junction bases with no gene match: 4. CDR3 length: 14 amino acids. Germline values: CDR1 SEHNR, CDR2 FQNEAQ (reference sequence). For the CDR3, the DNA is TGTGCCAGCAGCTTCGGACAGGGGAGGACTGAAGCTTTCTTT. This gives the protein CASSFGQGRTEAFF.

In this sample, this clonotype turned up a few times. This rearrangement joins TRBV7-3 to TRBJ2-2, with D possibly TRBD1 on 5 matching bases. The CDR3 has 13 amino acids. Trimming took off 1 base at V and 5 bases at J, with 5 bases between the two ends. Looked up from germline, CDR1 is SGHTA and CDR2 is FQGTGA. CDR3 bases: TGTGCCAGCAGCTTAAAGGGGACCGGGGAGCTGTTTTTT. Translating it yields CASSLKGTGELFF.